A single sample gave rise to the 23 T cell receptor beta chains below, sequenced in a study of control samples from healthy donors and cancer patients. Assay: immunoSEQ multiplex PCR; the TCRdb copy retains only in-frame clones and omits some. The sample contains 90,000 to 150,000 clones, 70% to 90% of which appear only once. Sequencing was performed on blood. These receptors all stem from a man aged 50-60 years in good health.

The rearrangement joins TRBV5-6 to TRBJ1-2; D not certain. Between the trimmed V and J ends, which lost 0 bases and 3 bases, there was a span of 9 bases. Per the germline V gene, CDR1 is SGHDT and CDR2 is YYEEEE. This CDR3 is built from 14 residues. The CDR3 reads CASSLETVDYGYTF. The CDR3 DNA is TGTGCCAGCAGCTTGGAAACGGTCGACTATGGCTACACCTTC.

This clone has only one observation. J is TRBJ1-2 and V is TRBV4-3; 9 bases line up with TRBD1. Looked up from germline, CDR1 is LGHNA and CDR2 is YSLEER. CDR3 length: 16 amino acids. V lost 0 bases and J lost 5; bases outside the gene matches: 7. DNA for the CDR3: TGCGCCAGCAGCCAAGATGCACAGGGGGCAAAATATGGCTACACCTTC. This gives the protein CASSQDAQGAKYGYTF.

Only one count was recorded for this clone. The chain uses TRBV29-1 and TRBJ1-2, with D possibly being TRBD1 (5 bases). The CDR3 is 12 residues long. V was pared by 5 bases and J by 1 base, with 8 bases between. Looked up from germline, CDR1 is SQVTM and CDR2 is ANQGSEA. The chain's CDR3 is CSVMTVNYGYTF. The CDR3 nucleotides read TGCAGCGTTATGACAGTTAACTATGGCTACACCTTC.

This rearrangement joins TRBV19 to TRBJ1-5; D not resolved. Germline CDR1 is LNHDA and CDR2 is SQIVND (reference sequence). This CDR3 contains 14 residues. V lost 6 bases and J 4 bases, leaving 13 bases between the germline ends. The CDR3 here is CASSLYRSNQPQHF. The CDR3 DNA reads as TGTGCCAGTAGCCTGTACCGGAGTAATCAGCCCCAGCATTTT. The complete variable domain, with remaining parts taken from reference TRBV19 and TRBJ1-5, reads DGGITQSPKYLFRKEGQNVTLSCEQNLNHDAMYWYRQDPGQGLRLIYYSQIVNDFQKGDIAEGYSVSREKKESFPLTVTSAQKNPTAFYLCASSLYRSNQPQHFGDGTRLSIL.

The V gene is TRBV6-5, the J gene TRBJ2-7, with 8 bases lining up with TRBD1. Germline CDR1 is MNHEY and CDR2 is SVGAGI. CDR3 length: 13 residues. J was trimmed by 5 bases and V by 7 bases; bases with no gene match: 7. The CDR3 loop is CASTNRGFDEQYF. CDR3 DNA: TGTGCCAGCACAAACAGGGGGTTCGACGAGCAGTACTTC.

V and J are TRBV11-1 and TRBJ1-2, with D possibly TRBD1 on 5 matching bases. Germline values: CDR1 SGHAT, CDR2 FQDESV (reference sequence). This CDR3 has 15 residues. V lost 1 base and J 4 bases, leaving 13 bases between the germline ends. The CDR3 is CASSLDHQGSYGYTF. CDR3 coding DNA: TGTGCCAGCAGCTTAGACCACCAGGGATCCTATGGCTACACCTTC.

This chain joins TRBV6-4 and TRBJ1-5, with D tentatively TRBD1 (6 bases). This CDR3 comprises 15 residues. Germline assignment: CDR1 MRHNA and CDR2 SNTAGT. The ends were cut back, 3 bases at V and 5 bases at J, with 14 bases in the middle. The CDR3 nucleotides read TGTGCCAGCAGTGAGACAGGAGAGCCTCATCAGCCCCAGCATTTT. It translates to CASSETGEPHQPQHF.

The chain employs TRBV7-8 and TRBJ1-1, with 8 bases matching TRBD1. CDR3 length: 16 residues. Trimming removed 2 bases from V and 2 bases from J; junction bases left unmatched: 7. In germline, CDR1 is SGHVS, CDR2 FQNEAQ. CDR3 sequence (DNA): TGTGCCAGCAGCTTACCCCCGCAGGGGGCAAACACTGAAGCTTTCTTT. Amino acids: CASSLPPQGANTEAFF.

V is TRBV5-1 and J is TRBJ1-4; 8 nucleotides align to TRBD1. The CDR3 sequence is 17 residues long. Germline V lookup: CDR1 SGHRS, CDR2 YFSETQ. V gave up 0 bases and J gave up 5 bases; unmatched junction bases: 9. CDR3 residues: CASSLARGPKGNEKLFF. The CDR3 DNA follows: TGCGCCAGCAGCTTGGCCAGGGGGCCAAAGGGAAATGAAAAACTGTTTTTT.

CDR3: CASSVTVQGYGYTF. The DNA for the CDR3 is TGTGCCAGCAGTGTAACCGTGCAGGGGTATGGCTACACCTTC. V gene TRBV2 combines with J gene TRBJ1-2, with a possible D match to TRBD1 (6 bases). The CDR3 length is 14 residues. The germline V and J ends were trimmed by 4 bases and 5 bases, with 14 bases remaining between them. The germline V gene has CDR1 SNHLY and CDR2 FYNNEI.

The genes are TRBV10-3 and TRBJ2-3; weak D call: TRBD1 (6 bases). Trimming removed 5 bases at V and 0 bases at J, with 12 bases between. The CDR3 consists of 15 residues. CDR1 is ENHRY, CDR2 SYGVKD, per germline. The CDR3: CAISPGQSSTDTQYF. CDR3 sequence (DNA): TGTGCCATCAGTCCTGGACAGTCTAGCACAGATACGCAGTATTTT.

V is TRBV7-2 and J is TRBJ2-2, with D perhaps matching TRBD1 (6 bases). V was shortened by 1 base and J by 5 bases, with 20 bases between the two germline ends. CDR1 and CDR2 from the germline V gene are SGHTA and FQGNSA. The CDR3 is made up of 18 amino acids. DNA for the CDR3: TGTGCCAGCAGCTTAGAAGAGCAGGGGCAGATAAGAACCGGGGAGCTGTTTTTT. This encodes CASSLEEQGQIRTGELFF. Full variable domain (remainder filled in from reference TRBV7-2 and TRBJ2-2): GAGVSQSPSNKVTEKGKDVELRCDPISGHTALYWYRQSLGQGLEFLIYFQGNSAPDKSGLPSDRFSAERTGGSVSTLTIQRTQQEDSAVYLCASSLEEQGQIRTGELFFGEGSRLTVL.

V is TRBV19 and J is TRBJ1-4; no clear D. V gave up 5 bases and J gave up 4 bases, with 17 bases separating them. This CDR3 comprises 16 residues. Germline CDR1 and CDR2: LNHDA and SQIVND (reference sequence). CDR3 residues: CASSAVGRSVNEKLFF. CDR3 nucleotide sequence: TGTGCCAGTAGTGCCGTCGGGAGGTCGGTTAATGAAAAACTGTTTTTT.

The chain has TRBV10-3 and TRBJ1-1, with unresolved D. The ends were cut back, 0 bases at V and 7 bases at J, with 12 bases in the middle. The CDR3 runs 14 residues. The germline V gene has CDR1 ENHRY and CDR2 SYGVKD. CDR3 DNA sequence: TGTGCCATCAGTGAGTCGGGAGGGCCGGATGAAGCTTTCTTT. Translated, it gives CAISESGGPDEAFF.

The chain is built from TRBV7-6 and TRBJ2-3, with D possibly matching TRBD2 (7 bases). V dropped 1 base and J dropped 4 bases, with 9 bases sitting between them. CDR1 and CDR2 (germline): SGHVS, FNYEAQ. CDR3 size: 14 residues. The CDR3 loop is CASSLGGGADTQYF. The CDR3 bases are TGTGCCAGCAGCTTAGGAGGGGGGGCAGATACGCAGTATTTT.

This clone was detected many times. V and J are TRBV6-4 and TRBJ1-6; no firm D call. This CDR3 has 13 residues. Per the germline V gene, CDR1 is MRHNA and CDR2 is SNTAGT. V lost 2 bases to trimming and J lost 5 bases, with 4 bases between them. CDR3 sequence (DNA): TGTGCCAGCAGTGACGGCGATAATTCACCCCTCCACTTT. Its translation is CASSDGDNSPLHF.

CDR3 sequence reads: CASSLGWGPNTEAFF. The CDR3 nucleotides are TGTGCCAGCAGCTTAGGGTGGGGCCCGAACACTGAAGCTTTCTTT. This chain connects TRBV7-2 to TRBJ1-1; perhaps TRBD1 as D (5 bases). The V gene lost 1 base and the J gene lost 1 base, with 10 bases spanning the gap. CDR3 length: 15 residues. Germline V gives CDR1 SGHTA, CDR2 FQGNSA.

The chain combines TRBV3-1 (or the pseudogene TRBV3-2) with TRBJ2-5; 15 bases fit TRBD2. The CDR3 sequence is 20 residues long. Trimming took 4 bases from V and 4 from J; bases not matched to a gene: 16. Per the germline V gene, CDR1 is LGHDT and CDR2 is YNNKEL (reference sequence). The CDR3 region has the DNA TGTGCCAGCAGCCTTTTCTCTCGCCGGACTAGCGGGGGGGCCCGAGAGACCCAGTACTTC. This translates into CASSLFSRRTSGGARETQYF.

The rearrangement uses TRBV29-1 and TRBJ1-2; D is perhaps TRBD1 (5 bases). Germline assignment: CDR1 SQVTM and CDR2 ANQGSEA. This CDR3 has 13 amino acids. Trimming shortened V by 4 bases and J by 4 bases, and 13 bases separated the two germline ends. This CDR3 is CSVGGERGYGYTF. The CDR3 DNA follows: TGCAGCGTTGGGGGGGAGCGCGGCTATGGCTACACCTTC. Full variable domain (remainder filled in from reference TRBV29-1 and TRBJ1-2): SAVISQKPSRDICQRGTSLTIQCQVDSQVTMMFWYRQQPGQSLTLIATANQGSEATYESGFVIDKFPISRPNLTFSTLTVSNMSPEDSSIYLCSVGGERGYGYTFGSGTRLTVV.

The CDR3 sequence is CASKFGGSSGNTIYF. The DNA of the CDR3 is TGTGCCAGCAAATTCGGGGGTTCGTCTGGAAACACCATATATTTT. V gene TRBV6-5 combines with J gene TRBJ1-3; D is perhaps TRBD1 (5 bases). This CDR3 has 15 amino acids. Germline V gene data show CDR1 as MNHEY and CDR2 as SVGAGI. The V end was cut by 7 bases, the J end by 1 base, with 14 bases between.

The chain joins TRBV5-6 to TRBJ2-7; tentatively, D is TRBD2 (7 bases). The germline CDR1 and CDR2 sequences are SGHDT and YYEEEE. The CDR3 has 15 amino acids. V lost 2 bases and J lost 2, with 14 bases in between. The CDR3 region is CASSFRGAFPYEQYF. The CDR3 DNA is TGTGCCAGCAGCTTCCGGGGGGCTTTTCCCTACGAGCAGTACTTC.

This chain joins TRBV4-3 and TRBJ2-7; 8 nucleotides align to TRBD2. The V gene's germline CDR1 is LGHNA and CDR2 YSLEER. The CDR3 loop spans 15 amino acids. Trimming took 3 bases from V and 2 from J; bases not matched to a gene: 6. The CDR3 protein is CASSQSSGAPYEQYF. DNA of the CDR3: TGCGCCAGCAGCCAGAGTAGCGGGGCACCCTACGAGCAGTACTTC.

Worth noting for this clone: Other DNA sequences within the sample encode an identical CDR3. The chain carries TRBV6-6 and TRBJ2-6; D uncertain. V lost 2 bases, J lost 0 bases, and 5 bases lay in between. The germline gives CDR1 MNHNY, CDR2 SVGAGI (reference sequence). The CDR3 covers 15 residues. The CDR3 protein is CASSYGISGANVLTF. The CDR3, as DNA: TGTGCCAGCAGTTACGGTATCTCTGGGGCCAACGTCCTGACTTTC.